The next 10 T cell receptor beta chains were all read from a single sample in a study of spatial heterogeneity in lung cancer. Described time point: blood at routine non-recurrence follow-up after resection. Each CDR3 protein gets one entry after TCRdb re-called the 5' RACE reads with MiXCR. In the table there are tens of thousands of distinct CDR3 sequences, roughly 5.4% of which are singletons. Material: PBMCs, obtained at follow-up. The source of these receptors is a female donor with early-stage non-small cell lung cancer.

This clonotype turned up a few times. The J gene is TRBJ2-2, the V gene TRBV2, with 10 bases lining up with TRBD2. The V gene end was trimmed by 2 bases and the J gene end by 5 bases; junction bases not matched to a gene: 2. This CDR3 comprises 15 residues. The germline V gene encodes CDR1 SNHLY and CDR2 FYNNEI. The CDR3 DNA reads TGTGCCAGCAGTGAACCAGCGGGAGGGACCGGGGAGCTGTTTTTT. Translation: CASSEPAGGTGELFF.

This clonotype was detected many times. This sequence joins TRBV5-1 and TRBJ2-3, with 13 bases identical to TRBD2. CDR1 SGHRS and CDR2 YFSETQ come from the germline V gene. The junction had 9 bases not matched to a gene; V was cut back by 2 bases and J by 3 bases. This CDR3 spans 18 amino acids. The CDR3 nucleotides read TGCGCCAGCAGCTTCGGACTAGCGGGGGAGCTGAGGACAGATACGCAGTATTTT. Its protein product is CASSFGLAGELRTDTQYF.

This clonotype showed up many times. The CDR3: CAIRTSTTGELFF. The CDR3 DNA follows: TGTGCCATCAGGACCTCCACCACCGGGGAGCTGTTTTTT. The chain uses TRBV7-2 and TRBJ2-2; D is undetermined. From germline, CDR1 is SGHTA and CDR2 FQGNSA. This CDR3 has 13 amino acids. V shed 10 bases and J shed 4 bases, with 13 bases lying between them. The variable domain in full, completed from reference TRBV7-2 and TRBJ2-2, reads GAGVSQSPSNKVTEKGKDVELRCDPISGHTALYWYRQSLGQGLEFLIYFQGNSAPDKSGLPSDRFSAERTGGSVSTLTIQRTQQEDSAVYLCAIRTSTTGELFFGEGSRLTVL.

Ten or more counts support this clonotype. V is TRBV24-1 and J is TRBJ2-5; D call uncertain. Germline V gives CDR1 KGHDR, CDR2 SFDVKD. This CDR3 region has 12 residues. V lost 5 bases to trimming and J lost 5 bases, with 8 bases between them. The CDR3 reads CATSGHGETQYF. CDR3 coding DNA: TGTGCCACCAGTGGGCACGGGGAGACCCAGTACTTC.

This clonotype was recorded many times. The rearrangement uses TRBV20-1 and TRBJ2-7; D assignment may be TRBD1 or TRBD2 (5 bases each). Germline V lookup: CDR1 DFQATT, CDR2 SNEGSKA (reference sequence). The CDR3 is made up of 13 amino acids. Trimming removed 4 bases at V and 0 bases at J, with 10 bases between. The CDR3 sequence: CSATPGPSYEQYF. DNA of the CDR3: TGCAGTGCTACCCCGGGACCCTCCTACGAGCAGTACTTC.

There are many counts of this clonotype. The chain carries TRBV7-9 and TRBJ2-7; TRBD1 might be the D (6 bases). Germline CDR1 SEHNR, CDR2 FQNEAQ (reference sequence). The length of the CDR3 is 16 residues. Deletions cut 4 bases from V and 2 bases from J, with 18 bases between. Here the CDR3 DNA reads TGTGCCAGCAGCTCAGATTGGGACATCACTCCCTACGAGCAGTACTTC. It translates to CASSSDWDITPYEQYF.

The table lists this clonotype with many counts. V and J are TRBV24-1 and TRBJ1-2, with 8 bases identical to TRBD1. Losses at the gene ends were 4 bases for V and 0 bases for J; bases not matched to a gene: 6. The CDR3 loop spans 16 amino acids. Germline V CDR1 and CDR2: KGHDR, SFDVKD. The CDR3 region has the DNA TGTGCCACCAGTGAGCCGACAGGGGACCCTAACTATGGCTACACCTTC. Protein sequence: CATSEPTGDPNYGYTF.

This clonotype was seen repeatedly, ten times or more. V usage is TRBV10-1 and J usage is TRBJ2-1; TRBD1 matches at 7 bases. Germline V gene sequence: CDR1 WNHNN, CDR2 SYGVQD (reference sequence). After removal of 1 base from V and 7 bases from J, the junction contained 13 bases not matched to a gene. The CDR3 totals 17 residues. The CDR3 loop reads CASSEWNKIQGWNEQFF. The CDR3 DNA reads as TGCGCCAGCAGTGAGTGGAACAAAATACAGGGGTGGAATGAGCAGTTCTTC.

This clonotype has at least ten counts. The chain carries TRBV14 and TRBJ2-2; D gene unclear. The germline CDR1 and CDR2 sequences are SGHDN and FVKESK. Trimming pared 0 bases from V and 5 bases from J, leaving 1 base between. This CDR3 has 12 residues. The CDR3 sequence: CASSQETGELFF. CDR3 sequence (DNA): TGTGCCAGCAGCCAAGAGACCGGGGAGCTGTTTTTT.

This clonotype showed up many times. V gene TRBV7-3 combines with J gene TRBJ1-2; D gene uncertain. This CDR3 region has 12 residues. Trimming removed 5 bases at V and 8 bases at J, with 12 bases between. Germline V CDR1 and CDR2: SGHTA, FQGTGA. The CDR3 loop is CASSVPGGGYTF. CDR3 nucleotide sequence: TGTGCCAGCAGCGTACCAGGTGGCGGCTACACCTTC.